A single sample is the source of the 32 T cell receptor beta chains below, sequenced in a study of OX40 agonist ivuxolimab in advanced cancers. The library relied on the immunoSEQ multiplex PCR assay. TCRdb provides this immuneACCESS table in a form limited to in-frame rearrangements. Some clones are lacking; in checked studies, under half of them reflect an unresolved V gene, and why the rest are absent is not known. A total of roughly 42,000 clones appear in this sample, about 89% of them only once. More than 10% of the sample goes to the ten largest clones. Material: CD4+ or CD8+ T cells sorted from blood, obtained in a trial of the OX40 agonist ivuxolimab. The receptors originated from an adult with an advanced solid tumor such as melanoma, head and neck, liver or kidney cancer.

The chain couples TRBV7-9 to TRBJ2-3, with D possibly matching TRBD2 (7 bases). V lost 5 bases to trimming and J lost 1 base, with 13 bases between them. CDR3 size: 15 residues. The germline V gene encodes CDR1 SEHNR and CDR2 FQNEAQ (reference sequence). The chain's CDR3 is CASSARGARTDTQYF. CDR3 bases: TGTGCCAGCAGCGCCCGGGGGGCACGCACAGATACGCAGTATTTT.

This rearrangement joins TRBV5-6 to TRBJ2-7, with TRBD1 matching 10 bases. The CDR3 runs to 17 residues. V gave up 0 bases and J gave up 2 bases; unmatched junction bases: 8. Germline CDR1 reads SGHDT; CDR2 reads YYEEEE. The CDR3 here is CASSLGGQGTSAYEQYF. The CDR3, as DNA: TGTGCCAGCAGCTTGGGGGGACAGGGGACCTCTGCCTACGAGCAGTACTTC.

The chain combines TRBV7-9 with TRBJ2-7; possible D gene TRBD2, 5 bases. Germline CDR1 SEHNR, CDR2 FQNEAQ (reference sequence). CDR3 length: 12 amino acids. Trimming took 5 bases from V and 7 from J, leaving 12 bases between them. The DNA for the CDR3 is TGTGCCAGCAGCCTCGGACTGGGGGAGCAGTACTTC. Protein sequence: CASSLGLGEQYF.

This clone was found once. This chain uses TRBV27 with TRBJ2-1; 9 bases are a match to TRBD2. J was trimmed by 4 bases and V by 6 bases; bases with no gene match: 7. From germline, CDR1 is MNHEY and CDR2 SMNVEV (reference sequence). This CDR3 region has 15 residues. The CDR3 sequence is CASSPTSGPYNEQFF. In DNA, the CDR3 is TGTGCCAGCAGCCCCACTAGCGGGCCTTACAATGAGCAGTTCTTC.

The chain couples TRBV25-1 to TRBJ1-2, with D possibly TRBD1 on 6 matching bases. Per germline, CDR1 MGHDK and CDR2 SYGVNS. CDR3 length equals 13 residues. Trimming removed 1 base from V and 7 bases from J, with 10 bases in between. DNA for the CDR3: TGTGCCAGCAGTGAATTCCGGGGGGCTGGCTACACCTTC. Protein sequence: CASSEFRGAGYTF.

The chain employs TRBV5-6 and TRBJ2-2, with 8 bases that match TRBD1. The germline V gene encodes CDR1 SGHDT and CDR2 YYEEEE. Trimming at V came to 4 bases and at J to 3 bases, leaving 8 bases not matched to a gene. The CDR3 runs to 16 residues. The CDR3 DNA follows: TGTGCCAGCAGCCGCAACGACAGGGGTGACACCGGGGAGCTGTTTTTT. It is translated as CASSRNDRGDTGELFF.

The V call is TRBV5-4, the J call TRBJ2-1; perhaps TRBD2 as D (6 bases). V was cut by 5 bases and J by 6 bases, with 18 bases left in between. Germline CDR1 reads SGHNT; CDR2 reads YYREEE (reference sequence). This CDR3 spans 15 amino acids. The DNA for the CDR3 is TGTGCCAGCAGGGAGAATTGGGGGGTCTTCAATGAGCAGTTCTTC. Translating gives CASRENWGVFNEQFF.

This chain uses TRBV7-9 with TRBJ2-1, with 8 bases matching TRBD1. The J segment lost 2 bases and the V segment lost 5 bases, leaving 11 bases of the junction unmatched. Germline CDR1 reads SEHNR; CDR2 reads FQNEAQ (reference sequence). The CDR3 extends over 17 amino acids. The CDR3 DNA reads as TGTGCCAGCAGCAGCCGACAGGGGAATCAGGCCTACAATGAGCAGTTCTTC. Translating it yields CASSSRQGNQAYNEQFF.

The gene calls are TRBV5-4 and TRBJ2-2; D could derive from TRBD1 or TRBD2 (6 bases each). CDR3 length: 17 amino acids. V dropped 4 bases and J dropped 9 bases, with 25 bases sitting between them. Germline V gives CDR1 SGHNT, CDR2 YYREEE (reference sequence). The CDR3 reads CASSPTSGGSLTRELFF. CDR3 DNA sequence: TGTGCCAGCAGCCCGACTAGTGGGGGCTCTTTAACCCGGGAGCTGTTTTTT. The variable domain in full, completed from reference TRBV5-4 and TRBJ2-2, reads ETGVTQSPTHLIKTRGQQVTLRCSSQSGHNTVSWYQQALGQGPQFIFQYYREEENGRGNFPPRFSGLQFPNYSSELNVNALELDDSALYLCASSPTSGGSLTRELFFGEGSRLTVL.

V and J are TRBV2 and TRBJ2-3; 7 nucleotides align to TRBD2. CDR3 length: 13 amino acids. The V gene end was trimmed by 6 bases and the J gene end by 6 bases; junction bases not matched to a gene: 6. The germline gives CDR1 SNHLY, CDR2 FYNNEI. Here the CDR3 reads CASSASAGDTQYF. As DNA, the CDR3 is TGTGCCAGCAGCGCGTCAGCGGGGGATACGCAGTATTTT.

CDR3 nucleotides: TGCGCCAGCAGCCAAGACGGACAGAGCAACTATGGCTACACCTTC. As protein: CASSQDGQSNYGYTF. J is TRBJ1-2 and V is TRBV4-3; TRBD1 might be the D (6 bases). The CDR3 length is 15 residues. Germline CDR1 reads LGHNA; CDR2 reads YSLEER. Deletions cut 0 bases from V and 2 bases from J, with 10 bases between.

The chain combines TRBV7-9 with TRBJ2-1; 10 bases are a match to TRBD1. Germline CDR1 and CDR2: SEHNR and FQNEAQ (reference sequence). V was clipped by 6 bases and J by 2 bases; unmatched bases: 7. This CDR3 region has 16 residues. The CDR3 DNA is TGTGCCAGCAGTCCTTCCGGGACAGGGGCCTACAATGAGCAGTTCTTC. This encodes CASSPSGTGAYNEQFF. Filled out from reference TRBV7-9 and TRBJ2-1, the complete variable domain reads DTGVSQNPRHKITKRGQNVTFRCDPISEHNRLYWYRQTLGQGPEFLTYFQNEAQLEKSRLLSDRFSAERPKGSFSTLEIQRTEQGDSAMYLCASSPSGTGAYNEQFFGPGTRLTVL.

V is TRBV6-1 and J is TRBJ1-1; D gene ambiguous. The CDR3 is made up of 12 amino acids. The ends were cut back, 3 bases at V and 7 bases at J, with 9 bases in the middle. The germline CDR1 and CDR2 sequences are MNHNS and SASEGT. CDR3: CASSDFVIEAFF. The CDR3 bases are TGTGCCAGCAGTGATTTTGTGATTGAAGCTTTCTTT.

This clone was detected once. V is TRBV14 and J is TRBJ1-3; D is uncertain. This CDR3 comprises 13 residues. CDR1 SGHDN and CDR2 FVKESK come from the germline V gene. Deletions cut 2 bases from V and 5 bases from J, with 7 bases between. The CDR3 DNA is TGTGCCAGCAGCCAACTCTCGCGAAACACCATATATTTT. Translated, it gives CASSQLSRNTIYF. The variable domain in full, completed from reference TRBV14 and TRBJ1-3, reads EAGVTQFPSHSVIEKGQTVTLRCDPISGHDNLYWYRRVMGKEIKFLLHFVKESKQDESGMPNNRFLAERTGGTYSTLKVQPAELEDSGVYFCASSQLSRNTIYFGEGSWLTVV.

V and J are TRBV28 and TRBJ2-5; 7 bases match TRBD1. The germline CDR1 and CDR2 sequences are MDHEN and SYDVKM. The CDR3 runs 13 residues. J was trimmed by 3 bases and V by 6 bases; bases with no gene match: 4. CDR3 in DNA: TGTGCCAGCAGACCCACAGGGGAAGAGACCCAGTACTTC. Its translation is CASRPTGEETQYF.

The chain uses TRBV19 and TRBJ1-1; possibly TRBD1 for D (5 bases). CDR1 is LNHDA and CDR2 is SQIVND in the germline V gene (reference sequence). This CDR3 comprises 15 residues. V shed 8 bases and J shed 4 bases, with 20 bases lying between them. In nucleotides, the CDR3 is TGTGCCAGTCGACAGTCGGATTATGGGGGCACTGAAGCTTTCTTT. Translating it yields CASRQSDYGGTEAFF.

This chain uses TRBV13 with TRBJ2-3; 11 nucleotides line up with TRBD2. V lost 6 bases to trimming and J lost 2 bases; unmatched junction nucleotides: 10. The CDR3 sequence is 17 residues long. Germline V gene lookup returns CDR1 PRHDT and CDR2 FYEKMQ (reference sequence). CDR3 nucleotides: TGTGCCAGCAGGCGTCAACTAGCGGGGGTTAACACAGATACGCAGTATTTT. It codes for CASRRQLAGVNTDTQYF. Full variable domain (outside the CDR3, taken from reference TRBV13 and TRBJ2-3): AAGVIQSPRHLIKEKRETATLKCYPIPRHDTVYWYQQGPGQDPQFLISFYEKMQSDKGSIPDRFSAQQFSDYHSELNMSSLELGDSALYFCASRRQLAGVNTDTQYFGPGTRLTVL.

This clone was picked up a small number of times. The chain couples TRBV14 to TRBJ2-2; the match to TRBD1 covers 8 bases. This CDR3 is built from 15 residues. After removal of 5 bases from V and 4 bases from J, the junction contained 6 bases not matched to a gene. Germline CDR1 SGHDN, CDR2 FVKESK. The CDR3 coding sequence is TGTGCCAGCAGCGTGCAGGGGGCCCTCACCGGGGAGCTGTTTTTT. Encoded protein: CASSVQGALTGELFF.

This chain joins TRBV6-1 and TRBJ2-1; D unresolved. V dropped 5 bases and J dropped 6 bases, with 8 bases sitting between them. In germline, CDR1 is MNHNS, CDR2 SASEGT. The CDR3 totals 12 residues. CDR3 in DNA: TGTGCCAGCAGTAGACGTCGCAATGAGCAGTTCTTC. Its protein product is CASSRRRNEQFF.

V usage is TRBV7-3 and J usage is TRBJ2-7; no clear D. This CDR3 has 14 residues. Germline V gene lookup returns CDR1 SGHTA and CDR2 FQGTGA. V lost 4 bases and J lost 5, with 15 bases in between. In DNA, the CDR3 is TGTGCCAGCAGCTCGGACGGGCCGCTAGACGAGCAGTACTTC. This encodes CASSSDGPLDEQYF. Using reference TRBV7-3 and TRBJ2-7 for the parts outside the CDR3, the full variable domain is GAGVSQTPSNKVTEKGKYVELRCDPISGHTALYWYRQSLGQGPEFLIYFQGTGAADDSGLPNDRFFAVRPEGSVSTLKIQRTERGDSAVYLCASSSDGPLDEQYFGPGTRLTVT.

The chain's CDR3 is CATRSGGFGGYTF. DNA for the CDR3: TGTGCCACCCGAAGTGGAGGGTTCGGTGGCTACACCTTC. This chain uses TRBV28 with TRBJ1-2; unclear D gene. This CDR3 region has 13 residues. Trimming removed 10 bases at V and 7 bases at J, with 19 bases between. Germline V gene data show CDR1 as MDHEN and CDR2 as SYDVKM.

The CDR3 sequence is CASSQDNGVTYEQYF. Written as DNA, the CDR3 is TGCGCCAGCAGCCAAGATAATGGCGTCACCTACGAGCAGTACTTC. The chain carries TRBV4-3 and TRBJ2-7; D gene ambiguous. V was cut by 0 bases and J by 2 bases, with 11 bases left in between. The CDR3 contains 15 residues. CDR1 is LGHNA, CDR2 YSLEER, per germline.

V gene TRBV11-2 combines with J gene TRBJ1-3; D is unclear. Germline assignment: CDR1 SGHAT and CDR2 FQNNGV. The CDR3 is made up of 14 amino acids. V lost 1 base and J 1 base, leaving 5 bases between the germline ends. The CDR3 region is CASSLGASGNTIYF. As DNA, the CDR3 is TGTGCCAGCAGCTTAGGTGCTTCTGGAAACACCATATATTTT.

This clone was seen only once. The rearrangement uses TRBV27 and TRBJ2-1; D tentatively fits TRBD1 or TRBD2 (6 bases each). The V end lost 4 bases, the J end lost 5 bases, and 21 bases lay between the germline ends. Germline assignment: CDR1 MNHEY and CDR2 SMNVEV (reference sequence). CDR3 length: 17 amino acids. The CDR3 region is CASSSVGSGGPNNEQFF. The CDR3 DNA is TGTGCCAGCAGTTCCGTCGGTAGTGGGGGGCCCAACAATGAGCAGTTCTTC.

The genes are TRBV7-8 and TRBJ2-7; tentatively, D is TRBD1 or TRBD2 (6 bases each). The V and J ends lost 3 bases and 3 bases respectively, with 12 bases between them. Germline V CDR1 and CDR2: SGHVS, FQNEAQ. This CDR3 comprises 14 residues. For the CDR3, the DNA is TGTGCCAGCAGCTTGGGGGGCCCCTTCTACGAGCAGTACTTC. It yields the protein CASSLGGPFYEQYF.

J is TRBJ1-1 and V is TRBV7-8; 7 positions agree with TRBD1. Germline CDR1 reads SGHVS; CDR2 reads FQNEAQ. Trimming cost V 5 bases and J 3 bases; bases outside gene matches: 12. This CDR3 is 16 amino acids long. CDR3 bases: TGTGCCAGCAGCCCCAGACCAGGGGGGCGGTACACTGAAGCTTTCTTT. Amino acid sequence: CASSPRPGGRYTEAFF.

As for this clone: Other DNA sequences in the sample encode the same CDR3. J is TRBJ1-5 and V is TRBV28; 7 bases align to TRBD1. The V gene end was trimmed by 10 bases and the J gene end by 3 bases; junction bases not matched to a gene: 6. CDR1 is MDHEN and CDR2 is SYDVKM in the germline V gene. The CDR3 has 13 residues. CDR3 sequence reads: CAIRGQYNQPQHF. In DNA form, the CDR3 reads TGTGCCATTCGGGGACAGTACAATCAGCCCCAGCATTTT. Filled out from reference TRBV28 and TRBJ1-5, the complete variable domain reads DVKVTQSSRYLVKRTGEKVFLECVQDMDHENMFWYRQDPGLGLRLIYFSYDVKMKEKGDIPEGYSVSREKKERFSLILESASTNQTSMYLCAIRGQYNQPQHFGDGTRLSIL.

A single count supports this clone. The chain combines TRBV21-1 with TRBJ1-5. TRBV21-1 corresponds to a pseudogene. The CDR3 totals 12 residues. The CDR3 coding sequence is TGTGCCAGCGCGGGGGGAGGTCAGCCCCAGCATTTT. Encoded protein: CASAGGGQPQHF.

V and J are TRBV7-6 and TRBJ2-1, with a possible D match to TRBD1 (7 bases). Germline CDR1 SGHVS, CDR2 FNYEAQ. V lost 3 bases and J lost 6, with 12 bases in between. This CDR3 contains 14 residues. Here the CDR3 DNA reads TGTGCCAGCAGCTTTCAGGGGGAGGTCAATGAGCAGTTCTTC. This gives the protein CASSFQGEVNEQFF. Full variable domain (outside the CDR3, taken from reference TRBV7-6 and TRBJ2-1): GAGVSQSPRYKVTKRGQDVALRCDPISGHVSLYWYRQALGQGPEFLTYFNYEAQQDKSGLPNDRFSAERPEGSISTLTIQRTEQRDSAMYRCASSFQGEVNEQFFGPGTRLTVL.

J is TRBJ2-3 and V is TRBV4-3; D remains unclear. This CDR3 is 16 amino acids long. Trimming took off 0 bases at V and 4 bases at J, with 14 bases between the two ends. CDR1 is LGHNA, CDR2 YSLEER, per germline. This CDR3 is CASSQDVSAAADTQYF. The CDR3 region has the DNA TGCGCCAGCAGCCAAGATGTGTCGGCTGCGGCAGATACGCAGTATTTT.

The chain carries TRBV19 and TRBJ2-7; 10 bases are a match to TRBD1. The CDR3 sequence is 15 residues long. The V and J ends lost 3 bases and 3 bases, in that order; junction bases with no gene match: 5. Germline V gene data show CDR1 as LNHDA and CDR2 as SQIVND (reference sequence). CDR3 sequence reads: CASSIGTGDVYEQYF. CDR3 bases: TGTGCCAGTAGTATTGGGACAGGGGATGTCTACGAGCAGTACTTC.

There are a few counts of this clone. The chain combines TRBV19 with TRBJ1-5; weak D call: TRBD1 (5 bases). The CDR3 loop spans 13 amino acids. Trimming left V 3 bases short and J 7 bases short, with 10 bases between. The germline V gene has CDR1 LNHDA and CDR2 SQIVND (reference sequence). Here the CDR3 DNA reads TGTGCCAGTAGTATTGGGGGGTACCAGCCCCAGCATTTT. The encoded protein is CASSIGGYQPQHF.